This TCR beta chain was identified during a study of technical replicates of blood from a handful of donors. This CDR3 region has 15 residues. Germline V CDR1 and CDR2: SGDLS, YYNGEE. With V trimmed by 0 bases and J by 5 bases, 6 bases remained unmatched. Assay used: immunoSEQ multiplex PCR; TCRdb lists only in-frame clones, some missing. The sample lists around 79,000 clones, 75% to 95% occurring once. The sequenced material came from T cells isolated from PBMCs. The source is a human donor in good health. Some clones in this sample may be carry-over from other donors' samples. The chain carries TRBV9 and TRBJ2-5; 8 bases agree with TRBD1. The CDR3 DNA is TGTGCCAGCAGCGTAGCCCCAGGGGGCGGGGAGACCCAGTACTTC. It yields the protein CASSVAPGGGETQYF.